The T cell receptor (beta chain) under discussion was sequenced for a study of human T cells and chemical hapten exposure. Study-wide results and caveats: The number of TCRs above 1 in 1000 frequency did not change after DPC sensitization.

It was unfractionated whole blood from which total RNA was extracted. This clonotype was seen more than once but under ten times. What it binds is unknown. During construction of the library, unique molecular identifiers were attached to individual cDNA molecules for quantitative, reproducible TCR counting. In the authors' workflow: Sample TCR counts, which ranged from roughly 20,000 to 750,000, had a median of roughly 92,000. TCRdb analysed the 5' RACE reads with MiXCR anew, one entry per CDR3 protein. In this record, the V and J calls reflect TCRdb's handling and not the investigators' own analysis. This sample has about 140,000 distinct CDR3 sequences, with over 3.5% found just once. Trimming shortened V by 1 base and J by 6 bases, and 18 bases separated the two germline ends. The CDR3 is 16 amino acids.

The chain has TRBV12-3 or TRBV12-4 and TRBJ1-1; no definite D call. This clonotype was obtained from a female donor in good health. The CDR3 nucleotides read TGTGCCAGCAGTTTAGGGAACCCTCATTTCGGCTCTGAAGCTTTCTTT. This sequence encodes CASSLGNPHFGSEAFF.